This T cell receptor (beta chain) comes out of a study of shared clonotypes between healthy human individuals. Trimming cost V 1 base and J 7 bases, with 10 bases left between them. The CDR3 contains 13 residues. The germline gives CDR1 SGHTA, CDR2 FQGTGA. Study conclusions and caveats: It was only blood that was sampled, and tissue repertoires likely differ.

Assay: immunoSEQ multiplex PCR; the TCRdb copy retains only in-frame clones and omits some. The table includes around 700,000 clones, around 92% detected once. Naive CD8 cells, CD45RO-negative and positively selected for CCR7, excluded terminally differentiated effector memory CD45RA+ cells. Worth noting for this clone: Its antigen is unknown.

This TCR was recovered from a man aged 30 to 45 in good health. The specimen sequenced was naive CD8+ T cells sorted from blood. V is TRBV7-3 and J is TRBJ1-1; maybe TRBD1 (6 bases). The CDR3 region is CASSLITDSEAFF. The DNA for the CDR3 is TGTGCCAGCAGCTTAATAACGGACAGTGAAGCTTTCTTT.